This T cell receptor (beta chain) stems from a study of T cell changes during pregnancy in multiple sclerosis. Profiled with immunoSEQ multiplex PCR; TCRdb holds only in-frame clones, not every one. The sample contains about 68,000 clones, just over 90% of which appear only once. V lost 2 bases and J lost 3, with 8 bases in between. The CDR3 length is 14 residues. In germline, CDR1 is MNHNS, CDR2 SASEGT. The source material was peripheral blood, sampled in the third trimester of pregnancy. This TCR was recovered from a female donor with multiple sclerosis, enrolled in a pregnancy study. The chain links TRBV6-1 to TRBJ2-1, with D perhaps matching TRBD2 (5 bases). The CDR3 nucleotides read TGTGCCAGCAGTGAACTAGCCTTCTACAATGAGCAGTTCTTC. This encodes CASSELAFYNEQFF.